A selection of T cell receptor beta chains follows, all from one sample in a study of T-cell reconstitution after alpha-beta-depleted transplantation in children. TCRdb re-called the PCR reads through MiXCR, storing one row per CDR3 protein. Of some 290,000 distinct CDR3 sequences listed, more than 20% are singletons. The sequences come from PBMCs, mostly from graft donor cells, collected 180 days after TCRalphabeta/CD19-depleted stem cell transplant. The receptors come from a male patient younger than 18 who had a stem cell transplant for acute lymphoblastic leukemia, so the T cells may come from the graft donor. CDR3s include the opening cysteine and the closing phenylalanine or tryptophan. The D gene is left open where the match is weak. Clone size appears in some rows only: once, few, many, or a class for an expanded clone.

>TRBD1|TRBJ1-1|TRBV5-5|-
CASSSVGTENTEAFF
TGTGCCAGCAGCAGCGTCGGGACAGAGAACACTGAAGCTTTCTTT
>-|TRBJ2-3|TRBV12-3/TRBV12-4|-
CASSFADTDTQYF
TGTGCCAGCAGTTTTGCCGACACAGATACGCAGTATTTT
>-|TRBJ2-3|TRBV10-2|few
CASSDMGGGTDTQYF
TGCGCCAGCAGTGATATGGGGGGTGGCACAGATACGCAGTATTTT
>-|TRBJ1-5|TRBV10-2|few
CASKGGFAGNQPQHF
TGCGCCAGCAAGGGAGGGTTTGCAGGCAATCAGCCCCAGCATTTT
>TRBD1|TRBJ2-1|TRBV20-1|-
CSAWGDRGVLHEQFF
TGCAGTGCTTGGGGCGACAGGGGGGTTTTGCATGAGCAGTTCTTC
>-|TRBJ1-2|TRBV12-3/TRBV12-4|many
CASSVLPANYGYTF
TGTGCCAGCAGTGTGCTTCCTGCTAACTATGGCTACACCTTC
>TRBD1|TRBJ2-2|TRBV25-1|few
CASSGTGGNTGELFF
TGTGCCAGCAGTGGGACAGGGGGCAATACCGGGGAGCTGTTTTTT
>-|TRBJ2-2|TRBV24-1|few
CATSDSWPLGTGELFF
TGTGCCACCAGTGATTCCTGGCCCCTGGGGACCGGGGAGCTGTTTTTT
>-|TRBJ2-1|TRBV6-1|few
CASSRDVGSYNEQFF
TGTGCCAGCAGTCGGGACGTAGGCTCCTACAATGAGCAGTTCTTC
>-|TRBJ2-3|TRBV5-5|few
CASSFFGQLTDTQYF
TGTGCCAGCAGCTTCTTCGGACAGCTCACAGATACGCAGTATTTT
>-|TRBJ1-1|TRBV18|-
CASSPRGQEGHSTEAFF
TGTGCCAGCTCACCCCGAGGGCAGGAGGGTCACTCTACTGAAGCTTTCTTT
>-|TRBJ2-3|TRBV5-1|-
CASSQDRKHTDTQYF
TGCGCCAGCAGCCAGGACAGAAAGCACACAGATACGCAGTATTTT
>-|TRBJ2-1|TRBV20-1|-
CSASDIDYNEQFF
TGCAGTGCCAGCGACATTGACTACAATGAGCAGTTCTTC
>-|TRBJ2-2|TRBV9|many
CASSGTPNTGELFF
TGTGCCAGCAGCGGGACACCGAACACCGGGGAGCTGTTTTTT
>-|TRBJ2-1|TRBV20-1|-
CSARDGAGYNEQFF
TGCAGTGCTAGAGATGGCGCGGGCTACAATGAGCAGTTCTTC
>TRBD2|TRBJ2-7|TRBV7-3|-
CASFLTSGRYEQYF
TGTGCCAGCTTCCTGACTAGCGGGAGATACGAGCAGTACTTC
>-|TRBJ2-7|TRBV4-1|few
CASSQAPGYEQYF
TGCGCCAGCAGCCAAGCCCCGGGGTACGAGCAGTACTTC
>TRBD2|TRBJ2-3|TRBV24-1|few
CATRGPGTSGTDTQYF
TGTGCCACCAGGGGCCCCGGGACTAGCGGCACAGATACGCAGTATTTT
>-|TRBJ1-1|TRBV12-3/TRBV12-4|few
CASSLREDTEAFF
TGTGCCAGCAGTTTGAGGGAAGACACTGAAGCTTTCTTT
>TRBD2|TRBJ2-7|TRBV11-1|few
CASSFTGSGRRQTYEQYF
TGTGCCAGCAGCTTTACAGGTAGCGGGAGACGTCAGACCTACGAGCAGTACTTC
>TRBD1|TRBJ1-2|TRBV4-1|-
CASSEMGQGKFGYTF
TGCGCCAGCAGCGAGATGGGACAGGGGAAATTCGGCTACACCTTC
>-|TRBJ2-2|TRBV12-3/TRBV12-4|few
CASRYRVTGELFF
TGTGCCAGCAGATATAGGGTGACCGGGGAGCTGTTTTTT
>-|TRBJ1-1|TRBV12-3/TRBV12-4|-
CASSGKTGLNTEAFF
TGTGCCAGCAGTGGGAAAACAGGTTTGAACACTGAAGCTTTCTTT
>-|TRBJ2-1|TRBV7-3|-
CASSLGRFGYNEQFF
TGTGCCAGCAGCTTAGGGCGGTTTGGTTACAATGAGCAGTTCTTC
>-|TRBJ2-5|TRBV5-1|-
CASSQGGQETQYF
TGCGCCAGCAGCCAGGGGGGCCAAGAGACCCAGTACTTC
>-|TRBJ2-2|TRBV3-1|few
CASSLAPAGELFF
TGTGCCAGCAGCCTAGCGCCCGCCGGGGAGCTGTTTTTT
>TRBD2|TRBJ2-1|TRBV10-3|few
CAIRTSGTGYSYNEQFF
TGTGCCATAAGGACTAGCGGGACCGGATACTCCTACAATGAGCAGTTCTTC
>TRBD1|TRBJ1-2|TRBV7-2|-
CASSIKQSGTGLGGYTF
TGTGCCAGCAGCATAAAACAATCCGGGACAGGGTTGGGCGGCTACACCTTC